The 12 T cell receptor beta chains reported below all come from one sample, sequenced in a study of blood T cell repertoires in COVID-19. TCRdb keeps only in-frame clones here, not all; method: immunoSEQ multiplex PCR. In the table there are about 170,000 clones, about four fifths of which are singletons. The sample was peripheral blood. Receptors were obtained from a woman aged 80 or over with acute or convalescent COVID-19.

The J gene is TRBJ2-1, the V gene TRBV6-2 or TRBV6-3; D perhaps matches TRBD1 (6 bases). Germline CDR1 MNHEY, CDR2 SVGEGT. The CDR3 spans 15 residues. Trimming removed 5 bases from V and 0 bases from J, with 11 bases in between. CDR3 amino acids: CASSGQTISYNEQFF. CDR3 DNA sequence: TGTGCCAGCAGTGGACAGACAATCTCCTACAATGAGCAGTTCTTC.

J is TRBJ1-4 and V is TRBV2; the match to TRBD1 covers 9 bases. From germline, CDR1 is SNHLY and CDR2 FYNNEI. V lost 9 bases to trimming and J lost 8 bases; unmatched junction nucleotides: 13. There are 15 residues in the CDR3. The CDR3 DNA is TGTGCCAGTAAAAACACGGGACAGGGATACGAAAAACTGTTTTTT. Its translation: CASKNTGQGYEKLFF.

The gene calls are TRBV4-3 and TRBJ2-7, with 10 positions matching TRBD1. The germline V gene has CDR1 LGHNA and CDR2 YSLEER. Losses at the gene ends were 4 bases for V and 3 bases for J; bases not matched to a gene: 6. The CDR3 loop spans 15 amino acids. The CDR3 DNA follows: TGCGCCAGCAGCCGAGGACAGGGGGGGAACTACGAGCAGTACTTC. Protein product: CASSRGQGGNYEQYF.

Only one count was recorded for this clone. CDR3 protein: CASDSAAEAFF. The CDR3 region has the DNA TGTGCCAGCGACTCGGCGGCGGAAGCTTTCTTT. J is TRBJ1-1 and V is TRBV28; D is undetermined. V was trimmed by 8 bases and J by 8 bases, leaving 12 bases between them. The germline V gene has CDR1 MDHEN and CDR2 SYDVKM. The CDR3 is 11 residues long.

The J gene is TRBJ2-3, the V gene TRBV29-1; 8 positions match TRBD2. J gave up 5 bases and V 3 bases, and 4 bases lay outside the gene matches. The CDR3 is 13 amino acids. CDR1 is SQVTM and CDR2 is ANQGSEA in the germline V gene. DNA of the CDR3: TGCAGCGTTGATTCGGGAGGGGGAGATACGCAGTATTTT. This translates into CSVDSGGGDTQYF.

The J gene is TRBJ1-3, the V gene TRBV6-5; possible D gene TRBD1, 5 bases. The CDR3 is made up of 13 amino acids. CDR1 MNHEY and CDR2 SVGAGI come from the germline V gene. Trimming stripped 7 bases from V and 5 bases from J, with 12 bases between. CDR3 DNA sequence: TGTGCCAGCACTCAGGGTAGAAGAAACACCATATATTTT. It encodes CASTQGRRNTIYF.

On this clone itself: The identical CDR3 is also encoded by other nucleotide sequences in the sample. This chain links TRBV18 with TRBJ2-5, with a possible D match to TRBD1 (6 bases). Germline V lookup: CDR1 KGHSH, CDR2 LQKENI. The germline V and J ends were trimmed by 3 bases and 4 bases, with 15 bases remaining between them. The CDR3 sequence is 15 residues long. CDR3 nucleotide sequence: TGTGCCAGCTCACCGGAACAGGGATACGGAGAGACCCAGTACTTC. Its translation: CASSPEQGYGETQYF.

Concerning this clone itself: Other DNA sequences from this sample encode an identical CDR3 as well. V usage is TRBV7-2 and J usage is TRBJ2-3; 15 bases map to TRBD2. With V trimmed by 5 bases and J by 3 bases, 3 bases remained unmatched. Germline CDR1 is SGHTA and CDR2 is FQGNSA. The CDR3 sequence is 16 residues long. CDR3 nucleotides: TGTGCCAGCAGCCTGGGACTAGCGGGAGGAACAGATACGCAGTATTTT. Its protein is CASSLGLAGGTDTQYF.

The chain couples TRBV9 to TRBJ2-7; 11 nucleotides line up with TRBD1. The CDR3 spans 15 residues. CDR1 SGDLS and CDR2 YYNGEE come from the germline V gene. Trimming removed 3 bases from V and 6 bases from J; junction bases left unmatched: 8. The CDR3, as DNA: TGTGCCAGCAGCGGACAGGACAGGGGGCTTTCCGAGCAGTACTTC. Translating gives CASSGQDRGLSEQYF.

V usage is TRBV5-6 and J usage is TRBJ2-7, with 9 bases aligning to TRBD1. The junction had 6 bases not matched to a gene; V was cut back by 3 bases and J by 2 bases. Germline V gene sequence: CDR1 SGHDT, CDR2 YYEEEE. The CDR3 is 15 amino acids. The CDR3 loop reads CASSSTGTGTYEQYF. CDR3 DNA: TGTGCCAGCAGCTCGACCGGGACAGGGACCTACGAGCAGTACTTC.

Only a few counts were recorded for this clone. The rearrangement uses TRBV5-4 and TRBJ2-2, with TRBD1 matching over 10 bases. CDR1 SGHNT and CDR2 YYREEE come from the germline V gene (reference sequence). V was pared by 4 bases and J by 4 bases, with 4 bases of the junction left unmatched. This CDR3 region has 15 residues. The CDR3 here is CASSRQGAVTGELFF. For the CDR3, the DNA is TGTGCCAGCAGCAGACAGGGGGCGGTCACCGGGGAGCTGTTTTTT.

The chain links TRBV15 to TRBJ1-5; D is unclear. Trimming shortened V by 0 bases and J by 5 bases, and 14 bases separated the two germline ends. This CDR3 has 16 residues. The germline gives CDR1 LNHNV, CDR2 YYDKDF (reference sequence). CDR3 DNA sequence: TGTGCCACCAGCAGAGAAACACCCGGTCGGGATCAGCCCCAGCATTTT. Its translation: CATSRETPGRDQPQHF.